A single count supports the clone carrying this TCR beta chain. Its specificity is not known. Every patient had mismatch repair deficiency by PCR or immunohistochemistry. The TCR-sequenced patients were three responders to pembrolizumab. The sample belongs to a study of PD-1 blockade in mismatch repair-deficient tumors. Study information: Patients had about a dozen mismatch repair-deficient cancer types and were previously treated and progressing. Broader study findings: Rapid post-treatment expansion, then contraction, generally preceding radiologic response, marked tumor-resident clones.

Generated by immunoSEQ multiplex PCR, the TCRdb table keeps only in-frame clones and is missing some. In the table there are fewer than 50,000 clones, 70% to 80% of which are singletons. Germline trimming cut 11 bases from V and 4 bases from J; bases unmatched to any gene: 10. The CDR3 is made up of 13 amino acids. The V gene's germline CDR1 is MNHNY and CDR2 SVGAGI (reference sequence). The J gene is TRBJ1-1, the V gene TRBV6-6; 7 bases map to TRBD1. Material: peripheral blood, obtained 4 weeks after starting pembrolizumab. The sequence was obtained from an adult with mismatch repair-deficient cancer. DNA of the CDR3: TGTGCCGGGCGACAGGGAGGAGGCACTGAAGCTTTCTTT. Its translation: CAGRQGGGTEAFF.